These 14 T cell receptor beta chains were sequenced from one sample in a study of blood T cell repertoires in COVID-19. Sequencing used immunoSEQ multiplex PCR; TCRdb keeps in-frame clones, though not all of them. The data show about 400,000 clones, roughly 87% seen once. The sample consisted of PBMCs or T cells enriched from blood (not recorded which). These receptors all stem from a woman aged 40-49 years with acute COVID-19.

The chain carries TRBV28 and TRBJ1-1; tentative D call: TRBD1 (6 bases). This CDR3 spans 20 amino acids. V shed 4 bases and J shed 4 bases, with 31 bases lying between them. Germline CDR1 MDHEN, CDR2 SYDVKM. For the CDR3, the DNA is TGTGCCAGCAGTTGCTCATCGAGACGCAGGGGAGCTACCCTGGGCACTGAAGCTTTCTTT. It yields the protein CASSCSSRRRGATLGTEAFF.

The rearrangement joins TRBV19 to TRBJ2-1; possible D gene TRBD2, 5 bases. Per the germline V gene, CDR1 is LNHDA and CDR2 is SQIVND (reference sequence). The CDR3 length is 15 residues. Trimming pared 1 base from V and 2 bases from J, leaving 9 bases between. The DNA of the CDR3 is TGTGCCAGTAGTATAGCGGGGTCCGCCTACAATGAGCAGTTCTTC. This encodes CASSIAGSAYNEQFF.

The CDR3 DNA follows: TGTGCCAGCAGCCAAGATTCGACTGCCGATACGCAGTATTTT. Protein product: CASSQDSTADTQYF. This chain uses TRBV4-2 with TRBJ2-3; no definite D call. Germline CDR1 reads LGHNA; CDR2 reads YNFKEQ. CDR3 length: 14 residues. Trimming took off 0 bases at V and 6 bases at J, with 10 bases between the two ends.

This CDR3 reads CASSLLGGLAGYNEQFF. CDR3 sequence (DNA): TGCGCCAGCAGCCTGCTAGGGGGACTAGCGGGGTACAATGAGCAGTTCTTC. The V call is TRBV5-1, the J call TRBJ2-1, with 13 bases that match TRBD2. This CDR3 has 17 amino acids. J lost 4 bases, V lost 4 bases, and 8 bases had no gene match. Germline V lookup: CDR1 SGHRS, CDR2 YFSETQ.

V gene TRBV7-8 combines with J gene TRBJ1-2, with D possibly being TRBD1 (5 bases). This CDR3 has 14 amino acids. From germline, CDR1 is SGHVS and CDR2 FQNEAQ. V lost 3 bases to trimming and J lost 7 bases, with 15 bases between them. The CDR3 coding sequence is TGTGCCAGCAGCTTCGGGGGTGCGGTTTCTGGCTACACCTTC. Residues: CASSFGGAVSGYTF.

DNA of the CDR3: TGCAGCGTTGAAGATCGGGTCACTGAAGCTTTCTTT. This encodes CSVEDRVTEAFF. V gene TRBV29-1 combines with J gene TRBJ1-1; D gene ambiguous. CDR3 size: 12 residues. With 0 bases removed from V and 4 bases from J, the gap between germline ends came to 6 bases. Germline V lookup: CDR1 SQVTM, CDR2 ANQGSEA. Full variable domain (missing parts from reference TRBV29-1 and TRBJ1-1): SAVISQKPSRDICQRGTSLTIQCQVDSQVTMMFWYRQQPGQSLTLIATANQGSEATYESGFVIDKFPISRPNLTFSTLTVSNMSPEDSSIYLCSVEDRVTEAFFGQGTRLTVV.

This chain uses TRBV24-1 with TRBJ2-3; the D gene is possibly TRBD1 (6 bases). The CDR3 is made up of 13 amino acids. The germline CDR1 and CDR2 sequences are KGHDR and SFDVKD. V lost 7 bases and J 4 bases, leaving 11 bases between the germline ends. The CDR3 DNA sequence: TGTGCCACCAGGTCCTCAGGGGCAGATACGCAGTATTTT. It codes for CATRSSGADTQYF.

V gene TRBV2 combines with J gene TRBJ1-4; 9 bases align to TRBD1. Trimming at V came to 9 bases and at J to 3 bases, leaving 5 bases not matched to a gene. This CDR3 is built from 14 residues. Germline V gene sequence: CDR1 SNHLY, CDR2 FYNNEI. CDR3 DNA: TGTGCCAGACAGGGGGCTCTATCTAATGAAAAACTGTTTTTT. It is translated as CARQGALSNEKLFF.

This clone was seen only once. The chain is built from TRBV19 and TRBJ2-3; TRBD2 might be the D (6 bases). Per germline, CDR1 LNHDA and CDR2 SQIVND (reference sequence). Trimming took 2 bases from V and 4 from J, leaving 13 bases between them. The CDR3 covers 15 residues. CDR3 sequence: CASSIIGGVADTQYF. The CDR3 coding sequence is TGTGCCAGTAGTATAATAGGCGGGGTGGCAGATACGCAGTATTTT.

V gene TRBV9 combines with J gene TRBJ1-1, with D tentatively TRBD1 (5 bases). Germline V gene lookup returns CDR1 SGDLS and CDR2 YYNGEE. CDR3 length: 17 amino acids. V lost 1 base and J 1 base, leaving 17 bases between the germline ends. For the CDR3, the DNA is TGTGCCAGCAGCGTACAGAGTGAGGGACTCAGGAACACTGAAGCTTTCTTT. Translation gives CASSVQSEGLRNTEAFF.

V is TRBV5-1 and J is TRBJ2-2; the match to TRBD1 covers 8 bases. V shed 3 bases and J 2 bases; nucleotides not matched to a gene: 6. The germline V gene has CDR1 SGHRS and CDR2 YFSETQ. The CDR3 length is 16 residues. CDR3 protein: CASSSRTGSNTGELFF. DNA of the CDR3: TGCGCCAGCAGCTCACGGACAGGGTCAAACACCGGGGAGCTGTTTTTT.

This sequence joins TRBV20-1 and TRBJ1-2; D is uncertain. CDR3 length: 11 residues. Germline V lookup: CDR1 DFQATT, CDR2 SNEGSKA (reference sequence). Trimming cost V 1 base and J 5 bases, with 5 bases left between them. The CDR3 DNA reads as TGCAGTGCTAGAGGGAGGTATGGCTACACCTTC. Protein product: CSARGRYGYTF.

The CDR3 reads CASYKRQGAGNTEAFF. CDR3 DNA: TGTGCCAGTTACAAGCGACAGGGGGCAGGGAACACTGAAGCTTTCTTT. The genes are TRBV6-6 and TRBJ1-1, with 10 bases identical to TRBD1. CDR3 length: 16 residues. Germline V gives CDR1 MNHNY, CDR2 SVGAGI (reference sequence). J lost 1 base, V lost 9 bases, and 11 bases had no gene match.

V gene TRBV5-1 combines with J gene TRBJ1-1; weak D call: TRBD1 (5 bases). The CDR3 covers 13 residues. The V gene lost 4 bases and the J gene lost 3 bases, with 10 bases spanning the gap. Per germline, CDR1 SGHRS and CDR2 YFSETQ. DNA for the CDR3: TGCGCCAGCAGCCCAATCAGGGACACTGAAGCTTTCTTT. Protein product: CASSPIRDTEAFF. The full variable domain, in which reference TRBV5-1 and TRBJ1-1 provide the parts outside the CDR3, is KAGVTQTPRYLIKTRGQQVTLSCSPISGHRSVSWYQQTPGQGLQFLFEYFSETQRNKGNFPGRFSGRQFSNSRSEMNVSTLELGDSALYLCASSPIRDTEAFFGQGTRLTVV.